A single sample gave rise to the 22 T cell receptor beta chains below, sequenced in a study of identical twins. TCRdb ran MiXCR on the 5' RACE reads and lists one entry per CDR3 protein. The sample records 1.5 million to 2 million distinct CDR3 sequences, less than 35% being singletons. The sequencing input was cord blood. These receptor sequences come from a newborn girl in good health.

The chain couples TRBV5-1 to TRBJ1-2; 7 bases are a match to TRBD1. V was pared by 5 bases and J by 3 bases, with 10 bases of the junction left unmatched. The germline CDR1 and CDR2 sequences are SGHRS and YFSETQ. CDR3 length: 15 amino acids. In DNA, the CDR3 is TGCGCCAGCAGTCCCGGGACAGTAATGGACTATGGCTACACCTTC. It encodes CASSPGTVMDYGYTF. The whole variable domain, filled in from reference TRBV5-1 and TRBJ1-2, reads KAGVTQTPRYLIKTRGQQVTLSCSPISGHRSVSWYQQTPGQGLQFLFEYFSETQRNKGNFPGRFSGRQFSNSRSEMNVSTLELGDSALYLCASSPGTVMDYGYTFGSGTRLTVV.

In DNA, the CDR3 is TGCAGTGCTAGTGCTAGCTCCTACAATGAGCAGTTCTTC. The encoded protein is CSASASSYNEQFF. V usage is TRBV20-1 and J usage is TRBJ2-1; D not certain. Germline CDR1 and CDR2: DFQATT and SNEGSKA (reference sequence). This CDR3 is 13 amino acids long. Trimming removed 3 bases at V and 0 bases at J, with 6 bases between.

About this clonotype itself: The junction departs from the called germline gene at one end, perhaps through a read error. The genes are TRBV3-1 and TRBJ1-2, with D tentatively TRBD1 (5 bases). The CDR3 runs 16 residues. Germline CDR1 LGHDT, CDR2 YNNKEL (reference sequence). DNA for the CDR3: TGTGCCAGCAGCCAAGACCCTGGGACGGAGAACTATGGCTTCACCTTC. It translates to CASSQDPGTENYGFTF.

This clonotype was counted a few times. The J gene is TRBJ2-4, the V gene TRBV5-8; TRBD2 matches at 10 bases. The V and J ends lost 4 bases and 1 base, in that order; junction bases with no gene match: 5. CDR1 is SGHTS, CDR2 YDEGEE, per germline. The CDR3 has 16 residues. The CDR3 loop is CASSAAGGLAKNIQYF. Written as DNA, the CDR3 is TGTGCCAGCAGCGCAGCGGGGGGGCTGGCCAAAAACATTCAGTACTTC.

As regards this clonotype: Relative to the germline gene, one junction end is altered; a read error may explain this. The V call is TRBV6-5, the J call TRBJ2-1; D might be TRBD2 (6 bases). CDR3 size: 15 residues. From germline, CDR1 is MNHEY and CDR2 SVGAGI. The CDR3 region is CACSYSSALGDEQFF. Here the CDR3 DNA reads TGTGCCTGCAGTTACTCTAGCGCCTTAGGGGATGAGCAGTTCTTC.

This clonotype has more than one count but fewer than ten. The V gene is TRBV4-2, the J gene TRBJ2-1; the match to TRBD2 covers 9 bases. With 3 bases clipped from V and 2 bases from J, the junction kept 11 bases outside the gene matches. CDR1 LGHNA and CDR2 YNFKEQ come from the germline V gene. The CDR3 is made up of 18 amino acids. The CDR3 sequence is CASSHPTGGGGAYNEQFF. DNA of the CDR3: TGTGCCAGCAGCCACCCAACGGGGGGCGGGGGGGCCTACAATGAGCAGTTCTTC.

This clonotype was found a few times. The chain carries TRBV4-2 and TRBJ1-2, with D possibly matching TRBD1 (5 bases). V lost 4 bases, J lost 3 bases, and 15 bases lay in between. The CDR3 has 15 residues. The V gene's germline CDR1 is LGHNA and CDR2 YNFKEQ. DNA for the CDR3: TGTGCCAGCAGCCCGGACACGAAGGCCTACTATGGCTACACCTTC. This encodes CASSPDTKAYYGYTF.

V is TRBV12-3 or TRBV12-4 and J is TRBJ1-6, with 7 bases matching TRBD1. The CDR3 totals 14 residues. The J segment lost 7 bases and the V segment lost 3 bases, leaving 3 bases of the junction unmatched. CDR3 loop: CASSLVQGNSPLHF. In DNA, the CDR3 is TGTGCCAGCAGTTTGGTACAGGGGAATTCACCCCTCCACTTT.

A word on this clonotype: The junction differs from germline at one of its ends, possibly a read error. The chain combines TRBV28 with TRBJ1-4; 10 bases fit TRBD1. Germline-derived CDR1 and CDR2 are MDHEN and SYDVKM. This CDR3 comprises 18 residues. The CDR3: CASSYRQGAKGTNEKLFF. Here the CDR3 DNA reads TGTGCCAGTAGTTACCGACAGGGGGCGAAGGGAACTAATGAAAAACTGTTTTTT. Looking up the rest from reference TRBV28 and TRBJ1-4 gives the full variable domain: DVKVTQSSRYLVKRTGEKVFLECVQDMDHENMFWYRQDPGLGLRLIYFSYDVKMKEKGDIPEGYSVSREKKERFSLILESASTNQTSMYLCASSYRQGAKGTNEKLFFGSGTQLSVL.

V and J are TRBV20-1 and TRBJ2-5; no reliable D call. CDR3 length: 14 amino acids. The V end was cut by 0 bases, the J end by 0 bases, with 8 bases between. Germline values: CDR1 DFQATT, CDR2 SNEGSKA (reference sequence). For the CDR3, the DNA is TGCAGTGCTAGAGATAATAGTTACCAAGAGACCCAGTACTTC. It translates to CSARDNSYQETQYF.

As for this clonotype: Germline is not matched at one junction end, which may reflect a read error. The CDR3 sequence: CAGSPPGTEAFF. The CDR3 DNA follows: TGCGCCGGCAGCCCACCGGGCACTGAAGCTTTCTTT. The chain carries TRBV5-1 and TRBJ1-1, with D unclear. The CDR3 is 12 amino acids. The V gene's germline CDR1 is SGHRS and CDR2 YFSETQ.

This clonotype has only a few counts. This sequence joins TRBV4-2 and TRBJ2-1, with 7 bases matching TRBD2. The CDR3 length is 18 residues. Germline V CDR1 and CDR2: LGHNA, YNFKEQ. V dropped 4 bases and J dropped 6; count of bases not matched to a gene: 18. The CDR3 coding sequence is TGTGCCAGCAGCCGCATAGGGGCTAGCGGTGATGGAAGCAATGAGCAGTTCTTC. It codes for CASSRIGASGDGSNEQFF.

In this sample, this clonotype turned up a few times. V and J are TRBV5-1 and TRBJ2-4; 7 bases align to TRBD2. The DNA end is a closer match to TRBJ2-7, so the J assignment may be wrong. Germline V gives CDR1 SGHRS, CDR2 YFSETQ. This CDR3 spans 15 amino acids. The CDR3 DNA reads TGCGCCAGCAGCCCCGGGAGCGGGGACCCCTACGAGCAGTACTTC. Amino acid sequence: CASSPGSGDPYEQYF.

This sequence joins TRBV24-1 and TRBJ2-5; the match to TRBD2 covers 11 bases. Germline trimming cut 1 base from V and 11 bases from J; bases unmatched to any gene: 11. Germline CDR1 is KGHDR and CDR2 is SFDVKD. The CDR3 runs to 16 residues. The CDR3 region has the DNA TGTGCCACCAGTGATTTACAGACTAGCGGGAACAATGAGCAGTACTTC. Its translation is CATSDLQTSGNNEQYF.

This clonotype was seen ten or more times. The V call is TRBV27, the J call TRBJ2-7, with 7 bases that match TRBD1. The CDR3 spans 15 residues. Germline CDR1 is MNHEY and CDR2 is SMNVEV (reference sequence). V dropped 5 bases and J dropped 0; count of bases not matched to a gene: 7. The CDR3 region is CASSPDRDSSYEQYF. The CDR3 DNA sequence: TGTGCCAGCAGTCCAGATCGGGACAGCTCCTACGAGCAGTACTTC.

This clonotype was detected only a few times. This chain joins TRBV29-1 and TRBJ1-2, with 8 bases identical to TRBD1. Per the germline V gene, CDR1 is SQVTM and CDR2 is ANQGSEA. The CDR3 consists of 13 residues. The trim removed 6 bases at V and 4 bases at J, leaving 7 bases unmatched. This chain's CDR3 is CSVIRTGSYGYTF. CDR3 in DNA: TGCAGCGTGATTCGGACAGGGAGCTATGGCTACACCTTC.

The chain carries TRBV20-1 and TRBJ1-1, with D unclear. V lost 3 bases to trimming and J lost 3 bases, with 11 bases between them. Germline V lookup: CDR1 DFQATT, CDR2 SNEGSKA (reference sequence). This CDR3 contains 13 residues. In DNA form, the CDR3 reads TGCAGTGCTAGTAGCGGACCCTACACTGAAGCTTTCTTT. Translated: CSASSGPYTEAFF.

The chain is built from TRBV5-1 and TRBJ2-5; D is perhaps TRBD1 (6 bases). Germline lookup yields CDR1 SGHRS and CDR2 YFSETQ. The V end lost 7 bases, the J end lost 1 base, and 14 bases lay between the germline ends. The CDR3 sequence is 14 residues long. CDR3 loop: CASGTDSIQETQYF. CDR3 DNA sequence: TGCGCCAGCGGAACGGACAGCATCCAAGAGACCCAGTACTTC. The full variable domain, in which reference TRBV5-1 and TRBJ2-5 provide the parts outside the CDR3, is KAGVTQTPRYLIKTRGQQVTLSCSPISGHRSVSWYQQTPGQGLQFLFEYFSETQRNKGNFPGRFSGRQFSNSRSEMNVSTLELGDSALYLCASGTDSIQETQYFGPGTRLLVL.

The V and J genes are TRBV9 and TRBJ2-1; 9 bases agree with TRBD2. The CDR3 is 15 amino acids. From germline, CDR1 is SGDLS and CDR2 YYNGEE. V lost 0 bases to trimming and J lost 7 bases; unmatched junction nucleotides: 5. The CDR3: CASSVGGGATNEQFF. The CDR3 DNA reads as TGTGCCAGCAGCGTAGGCGGGGGGGCTACAAATGAGCAGTTCTTC.

The V call is TRBV20-1, the J call TRBJ1-6, with D uncertain. Trimming stripped 0 bases from V and 10 bases from J, with 10 bases between. This CDR3 is built from 13 residues. CDR1 and CDR2 from the germline V gene are DFQATT and SNEGSKA (reference sequence). The DNA for the CDR3 is TGCAGTGCTAGAGATCCCCAGTACTCACCCCTCCACTTT. This translates into CSARDPQYSPLHF.

Only a few counts were recorded for this clonotype. This chain joins TRBV6-2 or TRBV6-3 and TRBJ2-3; possible D gene TRBD1, 6 bases. The CDR3 length is 16 residues. With 4 bases removed from V and 2 bases from J, the gap between germline ends came to 16 bases. The V gene's germline CDR1 is MNHEY and CDR2 SVGEGT. The CDR3 region is CASSSQTGWDTDTQYF. The CDR3 DNA follows: TGTGCCAGCAGTTCCCAGACAGGTTGGGACACAGATACGCAGTATTTT.

The CDR3, as DNA: TGTGCCAGTAGTACCGGGACAGATAACTATGGCTACACCTTC. The encoded protein is CASSTGTDNYGYTF. This chain links TRBV19 with TRBJ1-2, with TRBD1 matching 7 bases. The germline gives CDR1 LNHDA, CDR2 SQIVND (reference sequence). V gave up 4 bases and J gave up 1 base; unmatched junction bases: 3. This CDR3 spans 14 amino acids.